Following are 10 T cell receptor beta chains from one sample sequenced in a study of a mutant IDH1 vaccine in newly diagnosed glioma. Using immunoSEQ multiplex PCR, the repertoire was profiled, and TCRdb retains in-frame clones only, with some absent. The sample contains 30,000 to 40,000 clones, 80% to 90% of which appear only once. Time point noted: week 23, last vaccination. In every dose of vaccine, 300 ug of mutant IDH1 20-mer peptide was given alongside topical imiquimod. For these receptors, no antigen is known. Specimen: PBMCs, collected from a glioma patient whose treatment included an IDH1 peptide vaccine. The receptor source for this set is a middle-aged man with glioma.

The V call is TRBV10-3, the J call TRBJ1-1, with a possible D match to TRBD1 (6 bases). The CDR3 consists of 12 residues. Looked up from germline, CDR1 is ENHRY and CDR2 is SYGVKD. The ends were cut back, 11 bases at V and 6 bases at J, with 16 bases in the middle. The CDR3 region is CASNRAGAEAFF. CDR3 DNA: TGTGCCTCCAACAGGGCCGGCGCTGAAGCTTTCTTT.

This chain connects TRBV28 to TRBJ2-7, with D tentatively TRBD1 or TRBD2 (5 bases each). The CDR3 sequence is 14 residues long. V was trimmed by 1 base and J by 2 bases, leaving 9 bases between them. Per the germline V gene, CDR1 is MDHEN and CDR2 is SYDVKM. The CDR3 region has the DNA TGTGCCAGCAGTTTATCGGGGCTACCCTACGAGCAGTACTTC. It yields the protein CASSLSGLPYEQYF. The full variable domain, completed using reference TRBV28 and TRBJ2-7, is DVKVTQSSRYLVKRTGEKVFLECVQDMDHENMFWYRQDPGLGLRLIYFSYDVKMKEKGDIPEGYSVSREKKERFSLILESASTNQTSMYLCASSLSGLPYEQYFGPGTRLTVT.

The chain is built from TRBV28 and TRBJ1-5, with 8 bases lining up with TRBD1. V lost 1 base to trimming and J lost 1 base; unmatched junction nucleotides: 9. Germline loops: CDR1 MDHEN, CDR2 SYDVKM. The CDR3 has 18 amino acids. Written as DNA, the CDR3 is TGTGCCAGCAGTTTATTAGGGACAGGCTCGTGGAGCAATCAGCCCCAGCATTTT. It yields the protein CASSLLGTGSWSNQPQHF.

The chain recombines TRBV6-4 with TRBJ2-3, with TRBD2 identical over 10 bases. V shed 0 bases, J shed 3 bases, and the junction held 0 bases outside the gene matches. CDR3 length: 15 amino acids. Germline loops: CDR1 MRHNA, CDR2 SNTAGT. The CDR3 DNA reads TGTGCCAGCAGTGACTCTAGCGGGGGGACAGATACGCAGTATTTT. As protein: CASSDSSGGTDTQYF.

The chain uses TRBV9 and TRBJ2-7; TRBD1 agrees at 10 bases. There are 14 residues in the CDR3. J gave up 6 bases and V 1 base, and 4 bases lay outside the gene matches. Germline-derived CDR1 and CDR2 are SGDLS and YYNGEE. The CDR3 region is CASSVLGQGGEQYF. CDR3 DNA: TGTGCCAGCAGCGTACTCGGACAGGGGGGCGAGCAGTACTTC.

This sequence joins TRBV5-1 and TRBJ1-3; D may be TRBD1 (6 bases). The CDR3 totals 15 residues. V was cut by 4 bases and J by 2 bases, with 13 bases left in between. The germline V gene has CDR1 SGHRS and CDR2 YFSETQ. The CDR3 coding sequence is TGCGCCAGCAGCCCGAGGGGGGGCACTGGAAACACCATATATTTT. Its translation is CASSPRGGTGNTIYF.

V is TRBV5-1 and J is TRBJ2-3; TRBD1 aligns across 9 bases. Unmatched junction bases numbered 19, after V lost 2 bases and J lost 6 bases. The CDR3 is made up of 19 amino acids. The germline V gene has CDR1 SGHRS and CDR2 YFSETQ. The CDR3, as DNA: TGCGCCAGCAGCTTAGGGATGGGACAGGGCAACTCTTACACGGATACGCAGTATTTT. This codes for CASSLGMGQGNSYTDTQYF. Complete variable domain (other parts from reference TRBV5-1 and TRBJ2-3): KAGVTQTPRYLIKTRGQQVTLSCSPISGHRSVSWYQQTPGQGLQFLFEYFSETQRNKGNFPGRFSGRQFSNSRSEMNVSTLELGDSALYLCASSLGMGQGNSYTDTQYFGPGTRLTVL.

The chain is built from TRBV11-2 and TRBJ1-2; 8 nucleotides align to TRBD1. J was trimmed by 5 bases and V by 6 bases; bases with no gene match: 5. The germline V gene has CDR1 SGHAT and CDR2 FQNNGV. This CDR3 contains 13 residues. The CDR3 spells CASREQGGYGYTF. CDR3 in DNA: TGTGCCAGCAGGGAACAGGGGGGGTATGGCTACACCTTC.

The gene calls are TRBV6-5 and TRBJ2-2; no firm D call. Looked up from germline, CDR1 is MNHEY and CDR2 is SVGAGI. V dropped 0 bases and J dropped 6 bases, with 2 bases sitting between them. The CDR3 has 12 residues. As DNA, the CDR3 is TGTGCCAGCAGTTACTCGGCCGGGGAGCTGTTTTTT. Translating gives CASSYSAGELFF.

V usage is TRBV4-2 and J usage is TRBJ2-5, with TRBD2 identical over 15 bases. This CDR3 is built from 18 residues. V lost 0 bases to trimming and J lost 5 bases; unmatched junction nucleotides: 7. Germline V gives CDR1 LGHNA, CDR2 YNFKEQ. The CDR3 DNA is TGTGCCAGCAGCCAAGAAGGAGGACTAGCGGGAGGGCGTGAGACCCAGTACTTC. Amino acid sequence: CASSQEGGLAGGRETQYF.